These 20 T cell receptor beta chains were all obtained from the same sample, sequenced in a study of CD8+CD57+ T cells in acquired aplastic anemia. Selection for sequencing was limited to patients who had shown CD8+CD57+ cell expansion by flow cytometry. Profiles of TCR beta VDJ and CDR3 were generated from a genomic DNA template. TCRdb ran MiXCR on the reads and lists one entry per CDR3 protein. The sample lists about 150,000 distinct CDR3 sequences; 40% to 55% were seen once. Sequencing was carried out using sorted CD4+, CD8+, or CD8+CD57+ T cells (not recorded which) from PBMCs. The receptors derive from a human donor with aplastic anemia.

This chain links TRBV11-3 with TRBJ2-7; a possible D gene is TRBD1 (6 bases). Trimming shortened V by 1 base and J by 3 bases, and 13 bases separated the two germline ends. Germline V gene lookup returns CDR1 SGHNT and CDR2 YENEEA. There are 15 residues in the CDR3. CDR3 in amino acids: CASSLVVGDIYEQYF. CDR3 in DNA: TGTGCCAGCAGCTTAGTGGTCGGGGACATCTACGAGCAGTACTTC.

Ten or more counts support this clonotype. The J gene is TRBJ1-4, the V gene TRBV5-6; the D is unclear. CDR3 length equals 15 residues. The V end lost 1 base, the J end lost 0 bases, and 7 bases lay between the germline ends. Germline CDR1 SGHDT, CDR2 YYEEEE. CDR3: CASSLYGATNEKLFF. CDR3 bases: TGTGCCAGCAGCTTGTACGGTGCAACTAATGAAAAACTGTTTTTT.

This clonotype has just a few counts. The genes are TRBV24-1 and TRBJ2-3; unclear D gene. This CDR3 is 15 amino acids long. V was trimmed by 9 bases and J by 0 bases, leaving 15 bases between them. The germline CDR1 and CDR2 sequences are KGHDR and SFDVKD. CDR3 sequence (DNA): TGTGCCACCCGACGTGGTGAGGCTAGCACAGATACGCAGTATTTT. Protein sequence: CATRRGEASTDTQYF.

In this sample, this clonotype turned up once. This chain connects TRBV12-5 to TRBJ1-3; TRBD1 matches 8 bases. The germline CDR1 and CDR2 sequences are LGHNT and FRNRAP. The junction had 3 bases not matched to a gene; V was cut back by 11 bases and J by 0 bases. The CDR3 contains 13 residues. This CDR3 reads CAEDRASGNTIYF. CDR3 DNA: TGTGCTGAGGACAGGGCCTCTGGAAACACCATATATTTT.

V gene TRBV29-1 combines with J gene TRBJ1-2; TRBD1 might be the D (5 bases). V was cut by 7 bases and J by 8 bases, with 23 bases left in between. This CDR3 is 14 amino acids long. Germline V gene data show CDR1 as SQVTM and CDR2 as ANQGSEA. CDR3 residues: CSAPGVSREGGYTF. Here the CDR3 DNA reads TGCAGCGCCCCCGGAGTGAGCAGGGAAGGGGGCTACACCTTC.

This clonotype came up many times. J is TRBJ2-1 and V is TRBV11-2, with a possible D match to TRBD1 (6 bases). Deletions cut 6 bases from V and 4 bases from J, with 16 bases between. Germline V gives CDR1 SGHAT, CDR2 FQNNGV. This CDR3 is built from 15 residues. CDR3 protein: CASRMIGGFYNEQFF. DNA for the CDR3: TGTGCCAGCAGGATGATAGGGGGTTTTTACAATGAGCAGTTCTTC.

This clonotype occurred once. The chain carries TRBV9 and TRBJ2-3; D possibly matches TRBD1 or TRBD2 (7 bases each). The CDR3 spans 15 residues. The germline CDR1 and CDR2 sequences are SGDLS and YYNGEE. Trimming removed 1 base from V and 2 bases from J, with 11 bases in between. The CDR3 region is CASSVSGGATDTQYF. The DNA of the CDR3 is TGTGCCAGCAGCGTATCAGGGGGGGCCACAGATACGCAGTATTTT.

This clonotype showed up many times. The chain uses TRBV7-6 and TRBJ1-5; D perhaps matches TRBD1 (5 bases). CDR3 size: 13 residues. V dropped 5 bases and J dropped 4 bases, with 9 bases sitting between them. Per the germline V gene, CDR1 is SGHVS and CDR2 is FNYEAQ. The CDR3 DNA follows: TGTGCCAGCAGCCCCAGGGAAAATCAGCCCCAGCATTTT. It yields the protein CASSPRENQPQHF.

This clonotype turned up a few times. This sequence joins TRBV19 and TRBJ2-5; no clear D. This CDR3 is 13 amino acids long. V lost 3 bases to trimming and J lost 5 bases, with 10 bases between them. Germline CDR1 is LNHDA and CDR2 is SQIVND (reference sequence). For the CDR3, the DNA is TGTGCCAGTAGTATTTCAGGTTCGGAGACCCAGTACTTC. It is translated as CASSISGSETQYF.

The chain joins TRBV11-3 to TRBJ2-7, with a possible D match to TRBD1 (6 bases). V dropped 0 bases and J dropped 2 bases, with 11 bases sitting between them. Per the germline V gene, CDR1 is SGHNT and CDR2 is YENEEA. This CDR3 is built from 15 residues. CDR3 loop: CASSLDPGQTYEQYF. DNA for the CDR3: TGTGCCAGCAGCTTAGATCCAGGACAGACCTACGAGCAGTACTTC. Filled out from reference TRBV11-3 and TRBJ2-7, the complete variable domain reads EAGVVQSPRYKIIEKKQPVAFWCNPISGHNTLYWYLQNLGQGPELLIRYENEEAVDDSQLPKDRFSAERLKGVDSTLKIQPAELGDSAVYLCASSLDPGQTYEQYFGPGTRLTVT.

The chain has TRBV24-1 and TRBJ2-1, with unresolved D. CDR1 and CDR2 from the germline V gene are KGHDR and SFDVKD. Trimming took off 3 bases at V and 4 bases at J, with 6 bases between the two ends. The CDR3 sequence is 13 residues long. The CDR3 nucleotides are TGTGCCACCAGTGATGGGTGGTACAATGAGCAGTTCTTC. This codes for CATSDGWYNEQFF.

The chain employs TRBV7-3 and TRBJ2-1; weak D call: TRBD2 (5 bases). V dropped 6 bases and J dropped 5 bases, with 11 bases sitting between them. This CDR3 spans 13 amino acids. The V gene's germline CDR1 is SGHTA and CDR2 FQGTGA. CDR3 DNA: TGTGCCAGCAGAGCATCCGGGAACAATGAGCAGTTCTTC. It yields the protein CASRASGNNEQFF. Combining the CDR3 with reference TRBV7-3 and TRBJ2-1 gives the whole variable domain GAGVSQTPSNKVTEKGKYVELRCDPISGHTALYWYRQSLGQGPEFLIYFQGTGAADDSGLPNDRFFAVRPEGSVSTLKIQRTERGDSAVYLCASRASGNNEQFFGPGTRLTVL.

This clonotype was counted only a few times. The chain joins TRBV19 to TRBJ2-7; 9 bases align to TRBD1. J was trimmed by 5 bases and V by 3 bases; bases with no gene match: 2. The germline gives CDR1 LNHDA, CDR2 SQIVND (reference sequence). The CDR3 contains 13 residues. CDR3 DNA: TGTGCCAGTAGTATGAACAGGGGGCACGAGCAGTACTTC. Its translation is CASSMNRGHEQYF.

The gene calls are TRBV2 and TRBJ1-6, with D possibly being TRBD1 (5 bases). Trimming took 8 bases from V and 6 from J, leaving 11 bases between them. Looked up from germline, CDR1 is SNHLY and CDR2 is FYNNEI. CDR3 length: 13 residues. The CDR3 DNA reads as TGTGCCAGCGGGGGGGAAATTAATTCACCCCTCCACTTT. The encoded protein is CASGGEINSPLHF.

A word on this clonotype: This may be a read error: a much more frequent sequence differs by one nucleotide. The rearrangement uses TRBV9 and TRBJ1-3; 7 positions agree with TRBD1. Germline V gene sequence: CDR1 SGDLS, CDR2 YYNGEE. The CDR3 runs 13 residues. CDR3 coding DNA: TGTGCCAGCAGCGCCAGACAGGGAGACACCATATGTTTT. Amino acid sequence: CASSARQGDTICF.

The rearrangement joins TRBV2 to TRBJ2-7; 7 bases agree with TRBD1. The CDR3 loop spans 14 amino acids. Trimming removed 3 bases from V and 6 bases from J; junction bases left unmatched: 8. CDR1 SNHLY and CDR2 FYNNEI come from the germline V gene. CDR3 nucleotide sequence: TGTGCCAGCAGTGAGGTCAACAGGGGTCGCGAGCAGTACTTC. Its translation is CASSEVNRGREQYF.

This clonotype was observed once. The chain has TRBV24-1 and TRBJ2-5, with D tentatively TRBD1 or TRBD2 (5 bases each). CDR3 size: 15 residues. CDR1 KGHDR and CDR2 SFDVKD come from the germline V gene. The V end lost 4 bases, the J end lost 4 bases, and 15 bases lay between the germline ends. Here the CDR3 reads CATSDAGKRGETQYF. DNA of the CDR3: TGTGCCACCAGTGACGCCGGAAAGAGGGGAGAGACCCAGTACTTC.

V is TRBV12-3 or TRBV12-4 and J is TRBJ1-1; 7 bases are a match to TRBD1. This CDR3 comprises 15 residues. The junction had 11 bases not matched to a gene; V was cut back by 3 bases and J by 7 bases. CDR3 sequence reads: CASSFLQGWRGEAFF. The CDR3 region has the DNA TGTGCCAGCAGTTTTTTACAGGGGTGGAGGGGTGAAGCTTTCTTT.

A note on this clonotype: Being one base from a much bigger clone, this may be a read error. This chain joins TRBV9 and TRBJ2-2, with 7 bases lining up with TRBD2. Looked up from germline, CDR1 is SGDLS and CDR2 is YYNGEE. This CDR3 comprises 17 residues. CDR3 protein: CASSAPLGEGLGGEPFF. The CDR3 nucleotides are TGTGCCAGCAGCGCCCCCCTTGGGGAGGGCCTCGGCGGGGAGCCGTTTTTT.

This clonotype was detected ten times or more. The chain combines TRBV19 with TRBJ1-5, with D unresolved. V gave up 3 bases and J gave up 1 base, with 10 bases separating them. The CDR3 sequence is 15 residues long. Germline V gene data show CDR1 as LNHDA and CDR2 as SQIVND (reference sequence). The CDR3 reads CASSIKGVSNQPQHF. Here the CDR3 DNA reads TGTGCCAGTAGTATCAAGGGTGTCAGCAATCAGCCCCAGCATTTT.